Included here is one TCR beta chain sequence, with context. The antigen is not known. This specimen comes from a study of radiotherapy plus CTLA-4 blockade in lung cancer. Overall study findings and caveats: Among blood TCR repertoires after radiotherapy plus ipilimumab, tumor-derived clones expanded. Interferon-beta and early blood T cell clone dynamics reportedly predicted response best.

Trimming removed 6 bases at V and 3 bases at J, with 12 bases between. Germline CDR1 is MNHEY and CDR2 is SMNVEV (reference sequence). The CDR3 loop spans 13 amino acids. Ipilimumab-mediated CTLA-4 blockade plus focal radiation was given to patients having chemo-refractory metastatic non-small-cell lung cancer. Some clones are missing from TCRdb's copy, which holds only in-frame ones; the method was immunoSEQ multiplex PCR. The table lists tens of thousands of clones, approximately 86% of them singletons. This chain links TRBV27 with TRBJ2-7; unclear D gene. The source is a human donor with non-small cell lung cancer who had a partial response to radiotherapy plus ipilimumab. The material sequenced was peripheral blood, taken from a patient treated with radiotherapy plus ipilimumab. The CDR3 is CASSQDPGYEQYF. CDR3 DNA sequence: TGTGCCAGCAGCCAAGACCCGGGCTACGAGCAGTACTTC.